This TCR beta chain is drawn from a study (dated by TCRdb to between 2014 and 2017). Context from the whole study: The study tested whether tumor-infiltrating Tregs in breast cancer are recruited from blood Tregs or converted in situ from other CD4+ T cell subsets. Results and caveats for the whole study, not just this receptor: The TCR alpha and beta sequences of tumor-infiltrating Tregs showed the greatest overlap with tumor naive CD4+ T cells, followed by blood naive CD4+ T cells. The TCR gene usage of tumor memory CD4+ T cells clustered together with blood and lymph node memory CD4+ cells and with lymph node naive CD4+ cells. The validation in the larger cohort was limited to a single TCR beta V-J rearrangement instead of whole repertoires.

Memory CD4+ T cells were isolated as CD4+CD45RO+CD25- cells. Tregs, naive and memory CD4+ T cells from tumor, blood and ipsilateral draining lymph nodes of a handful of breast cancer patients underwent full-length TCR alpha and beta sequencing. Tumor tissue and lymph nodes from ipsilateral axillary dissection were perfused with PBS, minced and digested with collagenase I and hyaluronidase. A purity exceeding 90% was confirmed by FACS for the sorted cell populations. CDR1 MGHRA and CDR2 YSYEKL were looked up in the germline V gene. Taken from cysteine to phenylalanine, the CDR3 has 16 residues. Left in the record is the CDR3 DNA by itself, 48 bases read in frame from the first base. From V the trimming removes 4 bases and from J it removes 6 bases, while the gene matches leave 10 bases of the junction unaccounted for. Amplification of full-length TCR variable regions was done by 5' RACE PCR using constant-region reverse primers, and this step was followed by semi-nested PCR with Nested Universal Primer A. The ReliaPrep RNA Cell Miniprep System was used to extract total RNA, which was then reverse transcribed into 5'RACE-ready cDNA with the SMARTer RACE 5'/3' Kit. An Illumina MiSeq was used to sequence the full-length TCR alpha and beta libraries, which had been barcoded with multiplex adaptors. As for the original processing: Sequencing data were pooled across the five patients for each of nine subset-tissue groups and compared by unsupervised clustering of TCR gene usage. The Morisita-Horn index was used to calculate repertoire similarity, with shared sequences weighted by how much each contributed to each repertoire. The public reads were quality trimmed at Q25 with fastp and then assembled into clones with MiXCR by TCRdb, keeping productive beta chains. CDR3 protein sequences are deduplicated, and each keeps its most common genes and DNA. The V and J calls were determined by TCRdb, not by the authors. For this sample there are more than 6,500 distinct CDR3 sequences; approximately 40% appear just once. The ten largest clonotypes hold around 7% of the sample.

Points on this clonotype: Its specific antigen is unknown. Being one base from a much bigger clone, this may be a read error.

Here the chain combines TRBV4-1 and TRBJ1-5, and 9 bases in between align with TRBD1. The sequenced material came from tumor-infiltrating memory CD4+ T cells sorted from the breast tumor. The cell subset or site label corresponds to: memory CD4+ T cells, CD4+CD45RO+CD25-. The TCR originated in a female donor with breast cancer. Here the CDR3 is given as CASSRDAGQGGQPQHF. The bases read TGCGCCAGCAGCCGAGATGCGGGACAGGGAGGTCAGCCCCAGCATTTT.